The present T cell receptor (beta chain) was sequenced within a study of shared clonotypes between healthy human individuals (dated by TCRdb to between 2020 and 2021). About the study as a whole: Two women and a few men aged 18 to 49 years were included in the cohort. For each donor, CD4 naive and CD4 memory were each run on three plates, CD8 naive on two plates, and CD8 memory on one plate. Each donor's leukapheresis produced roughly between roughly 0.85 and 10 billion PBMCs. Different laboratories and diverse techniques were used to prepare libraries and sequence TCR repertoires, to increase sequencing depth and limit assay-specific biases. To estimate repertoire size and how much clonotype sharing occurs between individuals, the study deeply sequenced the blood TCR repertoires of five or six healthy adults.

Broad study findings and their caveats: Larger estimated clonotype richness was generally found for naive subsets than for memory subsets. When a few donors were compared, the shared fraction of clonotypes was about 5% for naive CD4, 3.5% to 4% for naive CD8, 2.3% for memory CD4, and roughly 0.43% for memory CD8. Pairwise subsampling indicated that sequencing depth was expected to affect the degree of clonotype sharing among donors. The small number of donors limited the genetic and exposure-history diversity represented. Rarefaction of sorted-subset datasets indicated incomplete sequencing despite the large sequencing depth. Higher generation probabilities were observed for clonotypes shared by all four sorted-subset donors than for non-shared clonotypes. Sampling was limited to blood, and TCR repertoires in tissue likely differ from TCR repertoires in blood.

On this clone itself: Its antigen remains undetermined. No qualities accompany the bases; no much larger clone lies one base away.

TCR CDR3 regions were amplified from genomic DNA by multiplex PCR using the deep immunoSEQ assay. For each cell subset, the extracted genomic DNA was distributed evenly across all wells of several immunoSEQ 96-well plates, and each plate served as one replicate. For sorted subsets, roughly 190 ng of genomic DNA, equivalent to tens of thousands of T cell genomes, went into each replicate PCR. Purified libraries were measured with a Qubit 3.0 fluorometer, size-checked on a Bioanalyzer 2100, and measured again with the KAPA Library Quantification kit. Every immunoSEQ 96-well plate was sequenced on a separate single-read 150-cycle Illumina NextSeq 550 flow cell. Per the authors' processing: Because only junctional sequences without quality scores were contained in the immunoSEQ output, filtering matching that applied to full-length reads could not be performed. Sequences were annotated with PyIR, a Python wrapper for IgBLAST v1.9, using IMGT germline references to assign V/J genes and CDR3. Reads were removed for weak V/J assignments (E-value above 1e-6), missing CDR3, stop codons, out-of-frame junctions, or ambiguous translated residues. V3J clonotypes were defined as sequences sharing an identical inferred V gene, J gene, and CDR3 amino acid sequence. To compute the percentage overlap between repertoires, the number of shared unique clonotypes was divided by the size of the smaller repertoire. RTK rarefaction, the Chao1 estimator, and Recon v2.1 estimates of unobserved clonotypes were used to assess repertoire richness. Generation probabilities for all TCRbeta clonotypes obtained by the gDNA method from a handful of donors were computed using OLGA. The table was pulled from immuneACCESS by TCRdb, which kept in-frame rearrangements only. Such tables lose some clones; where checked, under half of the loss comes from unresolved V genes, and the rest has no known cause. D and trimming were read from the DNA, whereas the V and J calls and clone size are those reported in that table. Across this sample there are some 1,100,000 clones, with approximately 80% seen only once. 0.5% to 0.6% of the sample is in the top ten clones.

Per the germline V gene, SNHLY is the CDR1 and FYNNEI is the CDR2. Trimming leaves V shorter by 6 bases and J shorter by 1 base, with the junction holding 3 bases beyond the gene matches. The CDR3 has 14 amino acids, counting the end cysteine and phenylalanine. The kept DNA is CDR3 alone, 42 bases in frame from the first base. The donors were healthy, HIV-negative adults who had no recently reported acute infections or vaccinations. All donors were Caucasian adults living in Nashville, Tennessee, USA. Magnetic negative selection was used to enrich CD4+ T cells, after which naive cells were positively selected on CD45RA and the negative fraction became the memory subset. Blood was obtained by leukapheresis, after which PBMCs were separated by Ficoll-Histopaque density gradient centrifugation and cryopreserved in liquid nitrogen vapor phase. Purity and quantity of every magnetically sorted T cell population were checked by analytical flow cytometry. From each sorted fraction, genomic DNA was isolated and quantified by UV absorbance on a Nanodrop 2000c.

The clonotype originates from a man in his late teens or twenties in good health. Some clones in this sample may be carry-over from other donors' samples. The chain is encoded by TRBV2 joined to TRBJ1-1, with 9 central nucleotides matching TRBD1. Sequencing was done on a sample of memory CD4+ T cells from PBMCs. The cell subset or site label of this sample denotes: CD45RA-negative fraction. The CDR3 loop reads CASSRQGENTEAFF. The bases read TGTGCCAGCAGCCGACAGGGGGAGAACACTGAAGCTTTCTTT. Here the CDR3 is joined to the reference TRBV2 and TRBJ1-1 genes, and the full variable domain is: EPEVTQTPSHQVTQMGQEVILRCVPISNHLYFYWYRQILGQKVEFLVSFYNNEISEKSEIFDDQFSVERPDGSNFTLKIRSTKLEDSAMYFCASSRQGENTEAFFGQGTRLTVV.